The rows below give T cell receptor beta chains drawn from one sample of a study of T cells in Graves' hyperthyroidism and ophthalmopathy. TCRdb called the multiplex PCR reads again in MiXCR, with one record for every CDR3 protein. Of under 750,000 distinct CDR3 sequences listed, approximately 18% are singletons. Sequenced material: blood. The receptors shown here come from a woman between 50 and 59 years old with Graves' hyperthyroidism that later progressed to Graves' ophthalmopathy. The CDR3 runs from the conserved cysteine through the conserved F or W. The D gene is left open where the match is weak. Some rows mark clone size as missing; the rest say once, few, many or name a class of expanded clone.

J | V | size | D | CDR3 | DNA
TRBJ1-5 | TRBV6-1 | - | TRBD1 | CAIPGQGGDQPQHF | TGTGCCATACCGGGACAGGGCGGAGATCAGCCCCAGCATTTT
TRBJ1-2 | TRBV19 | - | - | CASNQRGVTGYTF | TGTGCCAGTAACCAAAGGGGGGTAACCGGCTACACCTTC
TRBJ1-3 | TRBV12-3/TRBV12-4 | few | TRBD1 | CAGTPGQGSGNTIYF | TGTGCCGGAACCCCGGGACAGGGGTCCGGAAACACCATATATTTT
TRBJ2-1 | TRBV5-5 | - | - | CASSLGVSNSYNEQFF | TGTGCCAGCAGCTTGGGGGTCAGTAACTCCTACAATGAGCAGTTCTTC
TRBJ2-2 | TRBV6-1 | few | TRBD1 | CASSEVLGGGGELFF | TGTGCCAGCAGTGAAGTGTTAGGGGGCGGCGGGGAGCTGTTTTTT
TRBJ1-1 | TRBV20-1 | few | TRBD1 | CSARTDRFRTEAFF | TGCAGTGCTCGCACGGACAGGTTTCGCACTGAAGCTTTCTTT
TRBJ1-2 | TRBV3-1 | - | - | CASSQTERYGYTF | TGTGCCAGCAGCCAAACCGAGAGATATGGCTACACCTTC
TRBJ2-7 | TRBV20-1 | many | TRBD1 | CSARPTGWTYEQYF | TGCAGTGCTAGACCGACAGGGTGGACCTACGAGCAGTACTTC
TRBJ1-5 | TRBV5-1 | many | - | CASSFTGIPNQPQHF | TGCGCCAGCAGCTTCACAGGGATTCCCAATCAGCCCCAGCATTTT
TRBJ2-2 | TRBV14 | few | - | CASSQEAGWTGELFF | TGTGCCAGCAGCCAAGAGGCAGGGTGGACCGGGGAGCTGTTTTTT
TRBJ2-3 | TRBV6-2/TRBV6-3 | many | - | CASSYSMATSTDTQYF | TGTGCCAGCAGTTACTCGATGGCTACTAGCACAGATACGCAGTATTTT
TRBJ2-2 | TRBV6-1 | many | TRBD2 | CASRTRLAGGRNTGELFF | TGTGCCAGCAGAACCCGACTAGCGGGGGGCCGGAACACCGGGGAGCTGTTTTTT
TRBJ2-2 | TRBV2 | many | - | CASSKQGPGELFF | TGTGCCAGCAGTAAACAGGGCCCCGGGGAGCTGTTTTTT
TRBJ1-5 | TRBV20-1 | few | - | CSAPTGPNQPQHF | TGCAGTGCGCCGACAGGACCCAATCAGCCCCAGCATTTT
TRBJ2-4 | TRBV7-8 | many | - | CASSLGRQGGNIQYF | TGTGCCAGCAGCTTGGGCCGTCAGGGCGGGAACATTCAGTACTTC
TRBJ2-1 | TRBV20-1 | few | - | CSAIRDGGFREQFF | TGCAGTGCAATCCGGGACGGAGGATTTAGGGAGCAGTTCTTC
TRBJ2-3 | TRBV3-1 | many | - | CASSPVKDTQYF | TGTGCCAGCAGCCCCGTGAAGGATACGCAGTATTTT
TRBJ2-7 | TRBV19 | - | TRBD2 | CASSAGLAEPYEQYF | TGTGCCAGTAGTGCAGGACTAGCGGAACCCTACGAGCAGTACTTC
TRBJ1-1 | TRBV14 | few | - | CASSQLGFTFF | TGTGCCAGCAGCCAACTAGGGTTTACTTTCTTT
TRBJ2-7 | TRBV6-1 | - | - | CASRQGLQYF | TGTGCCAGCAGACAGGGTCTGCAGTACTTC
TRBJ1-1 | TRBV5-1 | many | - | CASSWTQNTEAFF | TGCGCCAGCTCTTGGACCCAGAACACTGAAGCTTTCTTT
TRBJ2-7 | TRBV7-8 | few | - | CASSLIQVNEQYF | TGTGCCAGCAGCTTGATACAGGTCAACGAGCAGTACTTC
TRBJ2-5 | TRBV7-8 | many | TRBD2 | CASSFPRPGTSGKETQYF | TGTGCCAGCAGCTTCCCAAGACCCGGGACTAGCGGGAAAGAGACCCAGTACTTC
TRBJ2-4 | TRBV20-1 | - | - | CSADSVGGKNIQYF | TGCAGTGCCGACTCCGTGGGTGGCAAAAACATTCAGTACTTC
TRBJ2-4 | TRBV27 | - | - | CASSFMDGGKNIQYF | TGTGCCAGCAGTTTCATGGACGGGGGCAAAAACATTCAGTACTTC